The T cell receptor beta chain described here comes from a study of shared clonotypes between healthy human individuals. Deletions cut 0 bases from V and 5 bases from J, with 14 bases between. Germline CDR1 reads LNHNV; CDR2 reads YYDKDF (reference sequence). This CDR3 is 16 amino acids long. Every immunoSEQ plate was one replicate of a subset's evenly spread DNA. This table comes from immunoSEQ multiplex PCR, and its TCRdb copy is limited to in-frame clones, with some not included. The sample lists approximately 740,000 clones; less than 85% were seen once. Input material: memory CD4+ T cells sorted from blood. The subset was: CD45RA-negative fraction. This receptor was identified in a woman younger than 45 in good health. The chain employs TRBV15 and TRBJ2-1, with a tentative D call TRBD1 (6 bases). This CDR3 is CATSRDYGRGNNEQFF. CDR3 nucleotide sequence: TGTGCCACCAGCAGAGATTACGGAAGGGGGAACAATGAGCAGTTCTTC.